This passage covers 6 T cell receptor beta chains from one sample sequenced in a study of blood T cell repertoires in COVID-19. The table came from immunoSEQ multiplex PCR; TCRdb's copy has only in-frame clones and leaves some out. The data hold more than 65,000 clones, with about three quarters observed a single time. The sample consisted of peripheral blood. The receptors come from a woman aged 70-85 years with acute or convalescent COVID-19.

V is TRBV7-9 and J is TRBJ1-2; 7 nucleotides align to TRBD1. This CDR3 is built from 14 residues. The germline CDR1 and CDR2 sequences are SEHNR and FQNEAQ (reference sequence). The J segment lost 5 bases and the V segment lost 2 bases, leaving 5 bases of the junction unmatched. The CDR3 reads CASSLPAGQYGYTF. The CDR3 region has the DNA TGTGCCAGCAGCTTACCCGCGGGACAGTATGGCTACACCTTC. Drawing the rest from reference TRBV7-9 and TRBJ1-2, the complete variable domain is DTGVSQNPRHKITKRGQNVTFRCDPISEHNRLYWYRQTLGQGPEFLTYFQNEAQLEKSRLLSDRFSAERPKGSFSTLEIQRTEQGDSAMYLCASSLPAGQYGYTFGSGTRLTVV.

This CDR3 is CASSLDPDSPLHF. The CDR3 nucleotides read TGTGCCAGCAGCTTAGATCCGGATTCACCCCTCCACTTT. The V gene is TRBV7-9, the J gene TRBJ1-6; D gene unclear. The CDR3 has 13 amino acids. Per germline, CDR1 SEHNR and CDR2 FQNEAQ (reference sequence). V lost 1 base and J 8 bases, leaving 6 bases between the germline ends.

This rearrangement joins TRBV4-3 to TRBJ2-1, with D possibly TRBD1 on 5 matching bases. CDR1 is LGHNA, CDR2 YSLEER, per germline. The CDR3 loop spans 15 amino acids. The V end was cut by 0 bases, the J end by 3 bases, with 9 bases between. This CDR3 reads CASSQDGDSYNEQFF. For the CDR3, the DNA is TGCGCCAGCAGCCAAGACGGTGACAGCTACAATGAGCAGTTCTTC.

This clone was picked up many times. The chain links TRBV18 to TRBJ1-4; TRBD1 agrees at 7 bases. The germline V gene encodes CDR1 KGHSH and CDR2 LQKENI. CDR3 size: 14 residues. Trimming took 1 base from V and 6 from J; bases not matched to a gene: 2. The chain's CDR3 is CASSPQGADEKLFF. CDR3 in DNA: TGTGCCAGCTCACCACAGGGGGCTGATGAAAAACTGTTTTTT. Full variable domain (rest looked up from reference TRBV18 and TRBJ1-4): NAGVMQNPRHLVRRRGQEARLRCSPMKGHSHVYWYRQLPEEGLKFMVYLQKENIIDESGMPKERFSAEFPKEGPSILRIQQVVRGDSAAYFCASSPQGADEKLFFGSGTQLSVL.

The rearrangement links TRBV3-1 (or the pseudogene TRBV3-2) to TRBJ1-5; TRBD1 matches at 9 bases. Unmatched junction bases numbered 6, after V lost 0 bases and J lost 0 bases. CDR1 LGHDT and CDR2 YNNKEL come from the germline V gene (reference sequence). CDR3 size: 18 residues. The CDR3 coding sequence is TGTGCCAGCAGCCAAGAACAGGGGGCATGGCTTAGCAATCAGCCCCAGCATTTT. Its protein product is CASSQEQGAWLSNQPQHF.

The chain uses TRBV29-1 and TRBJ2-7; 9 nucleotides match TRBD1. Losses at the gene ends were 7 bases for V and 2 bases for J; bases not matched to a gene: 9. Germline CDR1 reads SQVTM; CDR2 reads ANQGSEA. The CDR3 loop spans 14 amino acids. The CDR3 reads CSAGQGQFTYEQYF. CDR3 bases: TGCAGCGCCGGACAGGGGCAGTTCACCTACGAGCAGTACTTC.